This T cell receptor (beta chain) was identified in a study of blood T cell repertoires in COVID-19 (TCRdb year 2020). For the study in its entirety: Collaborator samples came from the United States, Italy and Spain and covered acute and convalescent phases of COVID-19. The material from the prospective study consisted of cDNA or gDNA derived from T cells, B-cell-depleted T cells, or PBMCs. Deeply sampled blood TCRbeta repertoires from subjects exposed to, actively infected with, or recovered from COVID-19 were included in the dataset. The repertoires were made available in a free public database intended to serve as a resource for research on the immune response to SARS-CoV-2. The samples were drawn from the first 160 participants of the ongoing ImmuneRACE study and from roughly 1,300 subjects provided by 6 global collaborators. The sample metadata nearly always contained a de-identified subject ID, COVID-19 status, age in years and sex. Where available, HLA class I and class II types were taken from metadata supplied by the sample provider and were not determined by assay-based typing.

For this clone: The specificity of this receptor is unknown. No much larger clonotype is one base removed from it; base qualities were not supplied.

Study-level results and caveats: The amount of clinical and demographic metadata varied by source and participant and was provided uncurated.

The immunoSEQ Assay, a bias-controlled multiplex PCR, was used to amplify TCRbeta CDR3 regions from genomic DNA. For the original study's pipeline: The number of nucleated cells in each sample was estimated by amplification of reference gene primers within the assay. Sequence reads were collapsed and filtered to measure the absolute abundance of every unique TCRbeta CDR3 rearrangement. For each sample, productive Simpson clonality was calculated as the square root of Simpson's diversity index over productive rearrangements. TCRdb retrieved this table from immuneACCESS and kept in-frame rearrangements only. Not all clones are present; in checked studies, unresolved V genes account for under half, and no reason is known for the remainder. V, J and clone size were drawn from that table, and D and trimming were deduced from the DNA. The sample data list about 250,000 clones, and 92% of these were observed just once. Jointly, the top ten make up 0.83% of the sample.

One collaborating source in Seattle enrolled patients while the patients were actively infected and followed the patients over time throughout the course of disease. Collaborating institutions collected whole blood in K2EDTA tubes following their own protocols. For TCRbeta analysis, collaborator samples were shipped as frozen whole blood, as isolated PBMCs, or as DNA extracted from either sample type. The sequence came from a man aged 25 to 40 with COVID-19, enrolled during active disease. Sequencing was performed on peripheral blood.

The DNA sequence reads TGTGCCAGCAGCCAAGAAGGCGACAGCCTCTACGAGCAGTACTTC. Its coded protein is CASSQEGDSLYEQYF. The chain is made from TRBV4-2 and TRBJ2-7; tentative D gene TRBD1, with 5 bases matching. A distance of 12 bases separates the germline ends of V and J, which lose 0 bases and 3 bases respectively. The CDR3 starts with the cysteine, ends with the phenylalanine, and has 15 residues. The only DNA kept is the CDR3, 45 bases in frame from the first base. CDR1 and CDR2, looked up from the germline V gene, are LGHNA and YNFKEQ.